These 11 T cell receptor beta chains were sequenced from one sample in a study of shared T cell receptors in the human thymus. Clones were sequenced by immunoSEQ multiplex PCR, and TCRdb holds only the in-frame ones, with some missing. The table has under 850,000 clones, roughly 88% seen once. This same sample was also part of a study on human thymus T cells.

The specimen sequenced was thymocytes. All receptors come from a boy under two years old with a congenital heart defect.

V gene TRBV5-6 combines with J gene TRBJ2-2; D is perhaps TRBD1 (6 bases). V was pared by 4 bases and J by 3 bases, with 16 bases between. The CDR3 has 16 residues. CDR1 and CDR2 from the germline V gene are SGHDT and YYEEEE. In DNA form, the CDR3 reads TGTGCCAGCAGCAATGGACAGACGGAAGACACCGGGGAGCTGTTTTTT. Protein sequence: CASSNGQTEDTGELFF.

The chain joins TRBV30 to TRBJ1-1, with TRBD1 matching over 11 bases. Germline V CDR1 and CDR2: GTSNPN, SVGIG (reference sequence). The length of the CDR3 is 14 residues. Trimming removed 3 bases from V and 5 bases from J; junction bases left unmatched: 5. This chain's CDR3 is CAWRRDRGGTEAFF. The CDR3 DNA reads as TGTGCCTGGAGACGGGACAGGGGGGGGACTGAAGCTTTCTTT.

The rearrangement joins TRBV5-5 to TRBJ2-7; 10 positions agree with TRBD1. The CDR3 length is 14 residues. Germline V CDR1 and CDR2: SGHKS, YYEKEE (reference sequence). V lost 4 bases and J lost 2; bases outside the gene matches: 3. The CDR3 loop is CASSPGTGAYEQYF. CDR3 sequence (DNA): TGTGCCAGCAGCCCCGGGACAGGGGCCTACGAGCAGTACTTC.

The chain combines TRBV5-1 with TRBJ2-3; 7 bases are a match to TRBD2. The CDR3 has 17 residues. After removal of 1 base from V and 3 bases from J, the junction contained 11 bases not matched to a gene. Germline CDR1 and CDR2: SGHRS and YFSETQ. For the CDR3, the DNA is TGCGCCAGCAGCTTGCTGTGGGAGGGCGATCCGACAGATACGCAGTATTTT. Residues: CASSLLWEGDPTDTQYF.

V gene TRBV5-6 combines with J gene TRBJ2-7, with D tentatively TRBD2 (6 bases). CDR3 size: 18 residues. Germline V gives CDR1 SGHDT, CDR2 YYEEEE. The V gene lost 4 bases and the J gene lost 3 bases, with 26 bases spanning the gap. CDR3 region: CASSPSPRGGTADYEQYF. CDR3 bases: TGTGCCAGCAGCCCAAGCCCAAGGGGCGGGACTGCCGACTACGAGCAGTACTTC.

This clone was seen once. Mismatch with germline at one junction end may stem from a read error. The chain combines TRBV7-7 with TRBJ2-5, with D uncertain. Germline CDR1 SSHAT, CDR2 FNYEAQ (reference sequence). CDR3 length: 13 amino acids. CDR3 sequence (DNA): TGTGCTAGCAGCTTAGTCGATAGCGAGACCCAGTACTTC. It specifies CASSLVDSETQYF.

V is TRBV28 and J is TRBJ2-5; maybe TRBD2 (6 bases). V lost 8 bases and J 5 bases, leaving 12 bases between the germline ends. CDR1 and CDR2 from the germline V gene are MDHEN and SYDVKM. The CDR3 consists of 12 residues. Written as DNA, the CDR3 is TGTGCCAGCGGAGGGTTAGAGGAGACCCAGTACTTC. The encoded protein is CASGGLEETQYF.

The chain links TRBV30 to TRBJ2-7; 7 positions match TRBD1. The CDR3 is 15 residues long. Trimming cost V 2 bases and J 2 bases; bases outside gene matches: 9. CDR1 and CDR2 (germline): GTSNPN, SVGIG (reference sequence). DNA of the CDR3: TGTGCCTGGAGTTACCGGGACAGAGGGCCCTACGAGCAGTACTTC. Its translation: CAWSYRDRGPYEQYF.

The genes are TRBV29-1 and TRBJ2-3; the D is unclear. The V end lost 6 bases, the J end lost 2 bases, and 18 bases lay between the germline ends. CDR1 SQVTM and CDR2 ANQGSEA come from the germline V gene. This CDR3 has 15 residues. The chain's CDR3 is CSVVLIEILTDTQYF. The CDR3 DNA reads as TGCAGCGTAGTACTGATAGAGATTCTCACAGATACGCAGTATTTT.

The chain carries TRBV2 and TRBJ2-4; D is possibly TRBD2 (6 bases). Germline V gene sequence: CDR1 SNHLY, CDR2 FYNNEI. The CDR3 sequence is 15 residues long. The V end lost 7 bases, the J end lost 2 bases, and 15 bases lay between the germline ends. CDR3 DNA sequence: TGTGCCAGCAATGCCGCAGGGAGGACCAAAAACATTCAGTACTTC. Amino acid sequence: CASNAAGRTKNIQYF.

The chain carries TRBV7-9 and TRBJ2-5, with TRBD2 identical over 11 bases. Germline values: CDR1 SEHNR, CDR2 FQNEAQ (reference sequence). The ends lost 5 bases at V and 2 bases at J; junction bases unmatched: 16. The CDR3 has 19 amino acids. CDR3 sequence (DNA): TGTGCCAGCAGCCCCGGTGGGCTAGCGGGAGGCTCGGGTCAAGAGACCCAGTACTTC. It yields the protein CASSPGGLAGGSGQETQYF.